This is a list of T cell receptor beta chains from one sample in a study of blood T cells in healthy people across ages. One entry per CDR3 protein results from TCRdb running MiXCR on the 5' RACE reads. This repertoire shows 630,000 or so distinct CDR3 sequences, approximately 30% found once; its top ten account for approximately 14%. Material: blood. The origin of the receptors is a woman aged 80 or over in good health. Each CDR3 is given with its conserved first and last residue. Fields, in order: V gene, J gene, clone size, CDR3 length, D gene, CDR3 DNA, CDR3 protein. The D gene is left open where the match is weak. The listing skips clone size in some rows; elsewhere it reads once, few, many or a size class.

V gene: TRBV6-2/TRBV6-3
J gene: TRBJ2-7
clone size: few
CDR3 length: 16
D gene: TRBD1
CDR3 DNA: TGTGCCAGCAGTTACTCTCCGGACAGGGGGTGGGGAGAGCAGTACTTC
CDR3 protein: CASSYSPDRGWGEQYF

V gene: TRBV30
J gene: TRBJ2-7
clone size: .
CDR3 length: 14
D gene: TRBD2
CDR3 DNA: TGTGCCTGGGCTAGCGGGGGGTTATCCTACGAGCAGTACTTC
CDR3 protein: CAWASGGLSYEQYF

V gene: TRBV7-8
J gene: TRBJ2-7
clone size: many
CDR3 length: 18
D gene: TRBD2
CDR3 DNA: TGTGCCAGCAGCGCAGCCGTACTAGCGGGGGGGGGTCCATACGAGCAGTACTTC
CDR3 protein: CASSAAVLAGGGPYEQYF

V gene: TRBV3-1
J gene: TRBJ2-7
clone size: many
CDR3 length: 14
D gene: .
CDR3 DNA: TGTGCCAGCAGCCAAGGGGTCTTGAACTACGAGCAGTACTTC
CDR3 protein: CASSQGVLNYEQYF

V gene: TRBV29-1
J gene: TRBJ1-4
clone size: many
CDR3 length: 13
D gene: .
CDR3 DNA: TGCAGCGTTTGCCGACAGGATGATGAAAAACTGTTTTTT
CDR3 protein: CSVCRQDDEKLFF

V gene: TRBV19
J gene: TRBJ1-1
clone size: few
CDR3 length: 13
D gene: TRBD1
CDR3 DNA: TGTGCCAGTAGAAACGACAGGGTAACTGAAGCTTTCTTT
CDR3 protein: CASRNDRVTEAFF

V gene: TRBV6-6
J gene: TRBJ2-3
clone size: many
CDR3 length: 15
D gene: TRBD2
CDR3 DNA: TGTGCCAGCAGCTTAGCGGGGAACGCCGGGGATACGCAGTATTTT
CDR3 protein: CASSLAGNAGDTQYF

V gene: TRBV5-1
J gene: TRBJ2-1
clone size: many
CDR3 length: 14
D gene: TRBD1
CDR3 DNA: TGCGCCAGCGACCTGACAGGGGGTCACCATGAGCAGTTCTTC
CDR3 protein: CASDLTGGHHEQFF

V gene: TRBV6-6
J gene: TRBJ2-1
clone size: .
CDR3 length: 16
D gene: TRBD2
CDR3 DNA: TGTGCCAGCAGTTACCCAACTAGCGGGAGTCGGGATGAGCAGTTCTTC
CDR3 protein: CASSYPTSGSRDEQFF

V gene: TRBV5-1
J gene: TRBJ2-7
clone size: .
CDR3 length: 13
D gene: TRBD1
CDR3 DNA: TGCGCCAGCAGCTGGGACAGAGGTGAGGAGCAGTACTTC
CDR3 protein: CASSWDRGEEQYF

V gene: TRBV25-1
J gene: TRBJ2-7
clone size: few
CDR3 length: 14
D gene: .
CDR3 DNA: TGTGCCAGCAGTGACTCTGGAAGGAATTACGAGCAGTACTTC
CDR3 protein: CASSDSGRNYEQYF

V gene: TRBV6-1
J gene: TRBJ2-7
clone size: many
CDR3 length: 13
D gene: .
CDR3 DNA: TGTGCCAGCAGTGAAGCGCAGTCTTACGAGCAGTACTTC
CDR3 protein: CASSEAQSYEQYF

V gene: TRBV12-3/TRBV12-4
J gene: TRBJ2-3
clone size: few
CDR3 length: 14
D gene: .
CDR3 DNA: TGTGCCAGCAGTTTAGGGGCTAGCGCAGATACGCAGTATTTT
CDR3 protein: CASSLGASADTQYF

V gene: TRBV9
J gene: TRBJ2-7
clone size: .
CDR3 length: 13
D gene: .
CDR3 DNA: TGTGCCAGCAGCGAGGTCCATCACAATGAGCAGTACTTC
CDR3 protein: CASSEVHHNEQYF

V gene: TRBV5-1
J gene: TRBJ2-5
clone size: .
CDR3 length: 14
D gene: .
CDR3 DNA: TGCGCCAGCAGCTTGGCGGGGGAGCAAGAGACCCAGTACTTC
CDR3 protein: CASSLAGEQETQYF

V gene: TRBV4-1
J gene: TRBJ2-7
clone size: many
CDR3 length: 15
D gene: TRBD1
CDR3 DNA: TGCGCCAGCAGTATGACCGGGACAGCCTCCTACGAGCAGTACTTC
CDR3 protein: CASSMTGTASYEQYF

V gene: TRBV3-1
J gene: TRBJ1-1
clone size: many
CDR3 length: 16
D gene: .
CDR3 DNA: TGTGCCAGCAGCCATGGGGCGGGCAGGATGAACACTGAAGCTTTCTTT
CDR3 protein: CASSHGAGRMNTEAFF

V gene: TRBV7-8
J gene: TRBJ1-1
clone size: .
CDR3 length: 17
D gene: .
CDR3 DNA: TGTGCCAGCTCTTCGAGGGCAGGGGTCATATCGAACACTGAAGCTTTCTTT
CDR3 protein: CASSSRAGVISNTEAFF

V gene: TRBV20-1
J gene: TRBJ2-7
clone size: few
CDR3 length: 15
D gene: .
CDR3 DNA: TGCAGTGCTAGCCCTCGAGGCATGGGGCCCTACGAGCAGTACTTC
CDR3 protein: CSASPRGMGPYEQYF

V gene: TRBV2
J gene: TRBJ2-5
clone size: .
CDR3 length: 15
D gene: TRBD1
CDR3 DNA: TGTGCCAGCAGACCCGACAGGGGGCGAGGGAATGAGCAGTACTTC
CDR3 protein: CASRPDRGRGNEQYF

V gene: TRBV21-1
J gene: TRBJ2-7
clone size: .
CDR3 length: 12
D gene: .
CDR3 DNA: TGTGCCAGCAACTGGGTCGTCTACGAGCAGTACTTC
CDR3 protein: CASNWVVYEQYF

V gene: TRBV21-1
J gene: TRBJ1-5
clone size: .
CDR3 length: 16
D gene: .
CDR3 DNA: TGTGCCAGCAGCAAAGCGCGAAACAGGGAGAATCAGCCCCAGCATTTT
CDR3 protein: CASSKARNRENQPQHF

V gene: TRBV3-1
J gene: TRBJ2-7
clone size: many
CDR3 length: 15
D gene: .
CDR3 DNA: TGTGCCAGCAGCCAAGTGACAATCGATCCCTACGAGCAGTACTTC
CDR3 protein: CASSQVTIDPYEQYF

V gene: TRBV6-5
J gene: TRBJ1-6
clone size: few
CDR3 length: 15
D gene: .
CDR3 DNA: TGTGCCAGCAGCTATGGCCTCCCGGATAATTCACCCCTCCACTTT
CDR3 protein: CASSYGLPDNSPLHF

V gene: TRBV7-7
J gene: TRBJ2-3
clone size: .
CDR3 length: 13
D gene: .
CDR3 DNA: TGTGCTAGCAGCCAAGTGTCGGCAGATACGCAGTATTTT
CDR3 protein: CASSQVSADTQYF

V gene: TRBV6-5
J gene: TRBJ1-6
clone size: many
CDR3 length: 17
D gene: .
CDR3 DNA: TGTGCCAGCAGTTACGGGATACCGTCCACGGGAAATTCACCCCTCCACTTT
CDR3 protein: CASSYGIPSTGNSPLHF

V gene: TRBV20-1
J gene: TRBJ1-1
clone size: few
CDR3 length: 14
D gene: .
CDR3 DNA: TGCAGTGCTAGACCATTGAGGGGGAGCACTGAAGCTTTCTTT
CDR3 protein: CSARPLRGSTEAFF

V gene: TRBV7-9
J gene: TRBJ2-3
clone size: many
CDR3 length: 14
D gene: .
CDR3 DNA: TGTGCCAGCAGCTTTCGCGACTTGGCAGATACGCAGTATTTT
CDR3 protein: CASSFRDLADTQYF

V gene: TRBV7-9
J gene: TRBJ2-1
clone size: .
CDR3 length: 16
D gene: TRBD2
CDR3 DNA: TGTGCCAGCAGTTATCGGACTAGCGGGACAGGAAATGAGCAGTTCTTC
CDR3 protein: CASSYRTSGTGNEQFF

V gene: TRBV3-1
J gene: TRBJ1-2
clone size: few
CDR3 length: 16
D gene: TRBD1
CDR3 DNA: TGTGCCAGCAGCCACCGGCGGGGCAGGGGGGACTATGGCTACACCTTC
CDR3 protein: CASSHRRGRGDYGYTF

V gene: TRBV20-1
J gene: TRBJ2-7
clone size: .
CDR3 length: 17
D gene: TRBD2
CDR3 DNA: TGCAGTGCTGCCCGGACTAGCGGGGGGCTAGTGGGGTACGAGCAGTACTTC
CDR3 protein: CSAARTSGGLVGYEQYF

V gene: TRBV6-5
J gene: TRBJ2-5
clone size: .
CDR3 length: 15
D gene: .
CDR3 DNA: TGTGCCAGCAGCCGGAACAGGATGCGCCAAGAGACCCAGTACTTC
CDR3 protein: CASSRNRMRQETQYF

V gene: TRBV6-6
J gene: TRBJ1-3
clone size: few
CDR3 length: 14
D gene: .
CDR3 DNA: TGTGCCAGCTCCAGAGGAGGGTGGGGAAACACCATATATTTT
CDR3 protein: CASSRGGWGNTIYF

V gene: TRBV20-1
J gene: TRBJ2-5
clone size: few
CDR3 length: 15
D gene: TRBD2
CDR3 DNA: TGCAGTGCGCGTACTAGCGGGGGGGCCTACAATGAGCAGTACTTC
CDR3 protein: CSARTSGGAYNEQYF

V gene: TRBV5-1
J gene: TRBJ2-1
clone size: .
CDR3 length: 14
D gene: TRBD2
CDR3 DNA: TGCGCCAGTAGCTCGTCAGCGGGGGAAAATGAGCAGTTCTTC
CDR3 protein: CASSSSAGENEQFF

V gene: TRBV7-3
J gene: TRBJ1-2
clone size: many
CDR3 length: 18
D gene: .
CDR3 DNA: TGTGCCAGCAGCTACCAACCCGCCGGGACGGGGATTAACTATGGCTACACCTTC
CDR3 protein: CASSYQPAGTGINYGYTF

V gene: TRBV6-6
J gene: TRBJ1-4
clone size: many
CDR3 length: 14
D gene: .
CDR3 DNA: TGTGCCAGCAGCCGAGCAGGGGAAAATGAAAAACTGTTTTTT
CDR3 protein: CASSRAGENEKLFF

V gene: TRBV7-3
J gene: TRBJ2-1
clone size: many
CDR3 length: 12
D gene: .
CDR3 DNA: TGTGCCAGCAGCCCCACTAGCAATGAGCAGTTCTTC
CDR3 protein: CASSPTSNEQFF

V gene: TRBV10-3
J gene: TRBJ2-7
clone size: .
CDR3 length: 14
D gene: TRBD1
CDR3 DNA: TGTGCCGTCCGTATGACAGGGGGTGCATACGAGCAGTACTTC
CDR3 protein: CAVRMTGGAYEQYF

V gene: TRBV20-1
J gene: TRBJ2-7
clone size: many
CDR3 length: 13
D gene: TRBD1
CDR3 DNA: TGCAGTGCTCTTGACAGGGGGTCCTACGAGCAGTACTTC
CDR3 protein: CSALDRGSYEQYF

V gene: TRBV7-6
J gene: TRBJ1-2
clone size: many
CDR3 length: 15
D gene: .
CDR3 DNA: TGTGCCAGCAGCCCAGGGGCAGGGGCCAACTATGGCTACACCTTC
CDR3 protein: CASSPGAGANYGYTF

V gene: TRBV7-8
J gene: TRBJ2-1
clone size: many
CDR3 length: 14
D gene: .
CDR3 DNA: TGTGCCAGCAGCTGGACTCGCGAGGGGAATGAGCAGTTCTTC
CDR3 protein: CASSWTREGNEQFF

V gene: TRBV5-6
J gene: TRBJ2-1
clone size: .
CDR3 length: 14
D gene: .
CDR3 DNA: TGTGCCAGCAGCTTGGACGGTACCTACAATGAGCAGTTCTTC
CDR3 protein: CASSLDGTYNEQFF

V gene: TRBV28
J gene: TRBJ2-5
clone size: .
CDR3 length: 13
D gene: .
CDR3 DNA: TGTGCCAGCAGTTGGGGAGTAGAGGAGACCCAGTACTTC
CDR3 protein: CASSWGVEETQYF

V gene: TRBV18
J gene: TRBJ2-7
clone size: many
CDR3 length: 14
D gene: TRBD1
CDR3 DNA: TGTGCCAGCTCACCACCCAGGGGGACCTACGAGCAGTACTTC
CDR3 protein: CASSPPRGTYEQYF

V gene: TRBV6-1
J gene: TRBJ2-3
clone size: many
CDR3 length: 15
D gene: .
CDR3 DNA: TGTGCCAGCAGTGACGTCTCGGGACCACGGGATACGCAGTATTTT
CDR3 protein: CASSDVSGPRDTQYF

V gene: TRBV2
J gene: TRBJ2-2
clone size: many
CDR3 length: 14
D gene: .
CDR3 DNA: TGTGCCAGCAGGAAGGACAGAAACACCGGGGAGCTGTTTTTT
CDR3 protein: CASRKDRNTGELFF

V gene: TRBV20-1
J gene: TRBJ1-1
clone size: .
CDR3 length: 14
D gene: .
CDR3 DNA: TGCGGTGCTCCCTCGGCCGGGGTGAACACTGAAGCTTTCTTT
CDR3 protein: CGAPSAGVNTEAFF

V gene: TRBV6-6
J gene: TRBJ2-6
clone size: .
CDR3 length: 16
D gene: TRBD1
CDR3 DNA: TGTGCCAGCGAGGGACAGGGGATATCTGGGGCCAACGTCCTGACTTTC
CDR3 protein: CASEGQGISGANVLTF

V gene: TRBV28
J gene: TRBJ2-7
clone size: few
CDR3 length: 13
D gene: TRBD2
CDR3 DNA: TGTGCCTCCCAGCGGGGGGGCCGGAACGAGCAGTACTTC
CDR3 protein: CASQRGGRNEQYF

V gene: TRBV9
J gene: TRBJ2-7
clone size: many
CDR3 length: 13
D gene: .
CDR3 DNA: TGTGCCAGCAACCAGGACAGTTCCTACGAGCAGTACTTC
CDR3 protein: CASNQDSSYEQYF

V gene: TRBV4-1
J gene: TRBJ1-1
clone size: few
CDR3 length: 13
D gene: .
CDR3 DNA: TGCGCCAGCAGCCTACAGGATACGGCTGAAGCTTTCTTT
CDR3 protein: CASSLQDTAEAFF

V gene: TRBV9
J gene: TRBJ2-7
clone size: .
CDR3 length: 15
D gene: TRBD1
CDR3 DNA: TGTGCCAGCAGCGTAGAGGGGGCATCCTTAAACGAGCAGTACTTC
CDR3 protein: CASSVEGASLNEQYF

V gene: TRBV5-1
J gene: TRBJ1-6
clone size: .
CDR3 length: 14
D gene: .
CDR3 DNA: TGCGCCAGCAGCTTGGGCGTCAGGAGTTCGCCCCGCCACTTT
CDR3 protein: CASSLGVRSSPRHF

V gene: TRBV7-9
J gene: TRBJ2-5
clone size: many
CDR3 length: 15
D gene: TRBD2
CDR3 DNA: TGTGCCAGCAGCTTAGAGGCTAGCGGACAAGAGACCCAGTACTTC
CDR3 protein: CASSLEASGQETQYF

V gene: TRBV29-1
J gene: TRBJ2-5
clone size: .
CDR3 length: 14
D gene: .
CDR3 DNA: TGCAGCGTTGGCAGTCGGGCGGGTGCGGAGACCCAGTACTTC
CDR3 protein: CSVGSRAGAETQYF

V gene: TRBV5-1
J gene: TRBJ2-3
clone size: many
CDR3 length: 17
D gene: TRBD2
CDR3 DNA: TGCGCCAGCAGTCTGCTCCCTAGCGGGGGGAGCACAGATACGCAGTATTTT
CDR3 protein: CASSLLPSGGSTDTQYF